The 16 T cell receptor beta chains below were found in one sample sequenced in a study of graft-versus-host responses after intestinal transplantation (dated by TCRdb to the early 2020s). For these receptors, no antigen is known. The library was built by means of the immunoSEQ multiplex PCR assay. TCRdb carries this immuneACCESS record with in-frame sequences only. Its versions omit some clonotypes, under half of them owing to an unresolved V gene in the studies checked, with the rest unexplained. The sample table records about 85,000 clones; roughly 90% of these occur just once. The ten largest account for 7.6% of the sample. The time point label, read with the paper, signifies: cells obtained before transplantation from donor or recipient. The sample consisted of unstimulated CD8+ T cells sorted from spleen or lymph node cells, taken before transplant. Every receptor here comes from a human donor who was the organ donor for an intestinal transplant.

This chain links TRBV5-1 with TRBJ1-2, with D possibly being TRBD1 (6 bases). Germline values: CDR1 SGHRS, CDR2 YFSETQ. V was trimmed by 0 bases and J by 6 bases, leaving 15 bases between them. The CDR3 is 15 residues long. This chain's CDR3 is CASSLGVIPGDGYTF. The CDR3 region has the DNA TGCGCCAGCAGCTTGGGCGTAATCCCAGGGGATGGCTACACCTTC.

V gene TRBV11-2 combines with J gene TRBJ1-5, with unresolved D. This CDR3 contains 15 residues. The V and J ends lost 5 bases and 5 bases respectively, with 16 bases between them. From germline, CDR1 is SGHAT and CDR2 FQNNGV. The CDR3 DNA sequence: TGTGCCAGCAGCCCTCGGTTTTTCGCTCATCAGCCCCAGCATTTT. Its translation: CASSPRFFAHQPQHF.

A few counts support this clone. The CDR3 sequence: CASSPNQGAQPQHF. CDR3 coding DNA: TGCGCCAGCAGCCCCAACCAAGGGGCTCAGCCCCAGCATTTT. The chain couples TRBV4-1 to TRBJ1-5, with D perhaps TRBD1 (5 bases). The V gene lost 4 bases and the J gene lost 6 bases, with 13 bases spanning the gap. From germline, CDR1 is MGHRA and CDR2 YSYEKL. This CDR3 is built from 14 residues.

This chain links TRBV9 with TRBJ2-3; D is perhaps TRBD1 (6 bases). Trimming cost V 0 bases and J 11 bases, with 13 bases left between them. The CDR3 runs to 13 residues. Per germline, CDR1 SGDLS and CDR2 YYNGEE. CDR3 sequence reads: CASSVGGPKMQYF. The CDR3 DNA reads TGTGCCAGCAGCGTAGGGGGGCCAAAAATGCAGTATTTT.

V gene TRBV7-3 combines with J gene TRBJ2-1; D remains unclear. CDR1 SGHTA and CDR2 FQGTGA come from the germline V gene. The CDR3 covers 17 residues. V lost 3 bases and J 0 bases, leaving 15 bases between the germline ends. The CDR3 reads CASSLRPPVASYNEQFF. CDR3 nucleotides: TGTGCCAGCAGCTTGAGGCCCCCGGTCGCCTCCTACAATGAGCAGTTCTTC.

V and J are TRBV5-5 and TRBJ2-7; D unresolved. Germline CDR1 reads SGHKS; CDR2 reads YYEKEE (reference sequence). V lost 0 bases and J 3 bases, leaving 16 bases between the germline ends. CDR3 length: 16 residues. The CDR3 reads CASSLDANGYIYEQYF. DNA of the CDR3: TGTGCCAGCAGCTTGGATGCCAACGGCTATATCTACGAGCAGTACTTC.

The chain uses TRBV2 and TRBJ2-5; possible D gene TRBD2, 5 bases. Trimming stripped 7 bases from V and 4 bases from J, with 22 bases between. The CDR3 totals 16 residues. Germline lookup yields CDR1 SNHLY and CDR2 FYNNEI. The CDR3 region is CASKPVVEGWVETQYF. CDR3 DNA: TGTGCCAGCAAGCCGGTGGTAGAGGGATGGGTAGAGACCCAGTACTTC.

This clone was counted once. The chain carries TRBV2 and TRBJ2-7, with a possible D match to TRBD1 (5 bases). The ends were cut back, 4 bases at V and 4 bases at J, with 14 bases in the middle. Germline assignment: CDR1 SNHLY and CDR2 FYNNEI. The CDR3 runs to 14 residues. Here the CDR3 DNA reads TGTGCCAGCAGTGTGGACATTCACCCGTACGAGCAGTACTTC. This sequence encodes CASSVDIHPYEQYF.

The V call is TRBV29-1, the J call TRBJ1-4, with TRBD1 matching over 7 bases. Looked up from germline, CDR1 is SQVTM and CDR2 is ANQGSEA. The CDR3 is 15 residues long. With V trimmed by 7 bases and J by 3 bases, 11 bases remained unmatched. Here the CDR3 reads CSGILQGQPNEKLFF. CDR3 sequence (DNA): TGCAGCGGCATCCTACAGGGACAGCCTAATGAAAAACTGTTTTTT.

The chain combines TRBV5-1 with TRBJ2-1, with TRBD2 matching 13 bases. The CDR3 is 15 residues long. CDR1 and CDR2 from the germline V gene are SGHRS and YFSETQ. After removal of 3 bases from V and 6 bases from J, the junction contained 3 bases not matched to a gene. CDR3 loop: CASSSGLAGFNEQFF. The DNA for the CDR3 is TGCGCCAGCAGCTCGGGACTAGCGGGATTCAATGAGCAGTTCTTC. Full variable domain (missing parts from reference TRBV5-1 and TRBJ2-1): KAGVTQTPRYLIKTRGQQVTLSCSPISGHRSVSWYQQTPGQGLQFLFEYFSETQRNKGNFPGRFSGRQFSNSRSEMNVSTLELGDSALYLCASSSGLAGFNEQFFGPGTRLTVL.

The chain is built from TRBV19 and TRBJ2-1, with D possibly being TRBD2 (5 bases). The germline V gene encodes CDR1 LNHDA and CDR2 SQIVND (reference sequence). The germline V and J ends were trimmed by 3 bases and 4 bases, with 19 bases remaining between them. This CDR3 comprises 17 residues. CDR3 protein: CASSIVVEEDTYNEQFF. The CDR3 DNA sequence: TGTGCCAGTAGTATTGTAGTGGAGGAGGATACATACAATGAGCAGTTCTTC.

The chain has TRBV7-9 and TRBJ2-7; D gene uncertain. Trimming left V 3 bases short and J 2 bases short, with 5 bases between. The CDR3 covers 12 residues. Germline CDR1 SEHNR, CDR2 FQNEAQ (reference sequence). Here the CDR3 DNA reads TGTGCCAGCAGCTTCGCCCCCTACGAGCAGTACTTC. It encodes CASSFAPYEQYF.

This chain uses TRBV21-1 with TRBJ2-1; the tabulated D call, TRBD2, remains unverified against the DNA. TRBV21-1 is a known pseudogene. The CDR3 consists of 16 residues. CDR3 residues: CASIAGESLISNEQFF. The CDR3, as DNA: TGTGCCAGCATAGCCGGCGAGTCCTTGATTAGCAATGAGCAGTTCTTC.

This clone appeared once. This rearrangement joins TRBV9 to TRBJ2-2, with D possibly TRBD2 on 6 matching bases. The CDR3 sequence is 16 residues long. Between the trimmed V and J ends, which lost 5 bases and 6 bases, there was a span of 20 bases. Germline CDR1 and CDR2: SGDLS and YYNGEE. CDR3 DNA: TGTGCCAGCAGAGAGGGGAGGTCGCCTGGGGCCGGGGAGCTGTTTTTT. It translates to CASREGRSPGAGELFF.

This clone was found a few times. The chain joins TRBV7-9 to TRBJ2-1, with 10 bases identical to TRBD2. Germline lookup yields CDR1 SEHNR and CDR2 FQNEAQ (reference sequence). The CDR3 runs 15 residues. V dropped 5 bases and J dropped 5; count of bases not matched to a gene: 6. The CDR3: CASSIWTSGHNEQFF. The CDR3 DNA reads as TGTGCCAGCAGCATATGGACTAGCGGCCACAATGAGCAGTTCTTC.

V usage is TRBV5-4 and J usage is TRBJ2-1; 8 bases are a match to TRBD2. V dropped 4 bases and J dropped 7; count of bases not matched to a gene: 7. The germline V gene encodes CDR1 SGHNT and CDR2 YYREEE (reference sequence). CDR3 length equals 14 residues. The CDR3 DNA reads TGTGCCAGCAGCCCTGGACTAGCTTGGAATGAGCAGTTCTTC. Protein: CASSPGLAWNEQFF.